The 24 T cell receptor beta chains presented below share a single source sample, sequenced in a study of T cell clonotyping in hematopoietic cell transplantation. Sequenced by immunoSEQ multiplex PCR; TCRdb stores in-frame clones only, minus some. The sample shows approximately 9,300 clones, 87% of them seen only once. The time point is: recipient sample about 28 days before transplant, after cytoreduction. The sequencing used peripheral blood mononuclear cells, collected before stem cell transplant. All receptors come from a woman aged 50 to 65 with chronic myeloid leukemia. Some clones in this sample may be carry-over from other donors' samples.

In DNA form, the CDR3 reads TGTGCCAGCAGCGCGGCCGGGGACAAGACTGAAGCTTTCTTT. It encodes CASSAAGDKTEAFF. The chain couples TRBV5-4 to TRBJ1-1; TRBD1 might be the D (6 bases). In germline, CDR1 is SGHNT, CDR2 YYREEE (reference sequence). Trimming cost V 4 bases and J 5 bases, with 15 bases left between them. The CDR3 runs to 14 residues.

The genes are TRBV10-2 and TRBJ1-3, with D unclear. V was clipped by 7 bases and J by 0 bases, with 10 bases between them. This CDR3 is built from 14 residues. The germline gives CDR1 WSHSY, CDR2 SAAADI. CDR3 residues: CASMKQVSGNTIYF. CDR3 nucleotide sequence: TGCGCCAGCATGAAACAAGTCTCTGGAAACACCATATATTTT.

The V gene is TRBV19, the J gene TRBJ2-1, with unresolved D. The ends were cut back, 2 bases at V and 5 bases at J, with 10 bases in the middle. Germline CDR1 is LNHDA and CDR2 is SQIVND (reference sequence). The CDR3 has 14 amino acids. Here the CDR3 DNA reads TGTGCCAGTAGTATACTAAGCCGAAACAATGAGCAGTTCTTC. Translated: CASSILSRNNEQFF.

This clone has only one observation. The rearrangement uses TRBV19 and TRBJ1-1; maybe TRBD1 (5 bases). The CDR3 has 14 amino acids. V was pared by 7 bases and J by 0 bases, with 12 bases between. In germline, CDR1 is LNHDA, CDR2 SQIVND (reference sequence). In DNA form, the CDR3 reads TGTGCCAGTACCGGGACGGGGATGAACACTGAAGCTTTCTTT. Its protein product is CASTGTGMNTEAFF.

The chain combines TRBV7-2 with TRBJ1-5; D might be TRBD1 (5 bases). The CDR3 spans 14 residues. Trimming left V 6 bases short and J 1 base short, with 10 bases between. The germline gives CDR1 SGHTA, CDR2 FQGNSA. CDR3 sequence: CASSRGTSNQPQHF. The CDR3, as DNA: TGTGCCAGCAGTCGGGGGACGAGCAATCAGCCCCAGCATTTT.

The V and J genes are TRBV15 and TRBJ2-4; 7 bases agree with TRBD1. The ends lost 5 bases at V and 3 bases at J; junction bases unmatched: 13. The germline V gene encodes CDR1 LNHNV and CDR2 YYDKDF (reference sequence). The CDR3 has 17 residues. CDR3 sequence: CATSSSQGRLDKNIQYF. As DNA, the CDR3 is TGTGCCACCAGCTCCTCACAGGGGCGGTTGGACAAAAACATTCAGTACTTC. The full variable domain, completed using reference TRBV15 and TRBJ2-4, is DAMVIQNPRYQVTQFGKPVTLSCSQTLNHNVMYWYQQKSSQAPKLLFHYYDKDFNNEADTPDNFQSRRPNTSFCFLDIRSPGLGDTAMYLCATSSSQGRLDKNIQYFGAGTRLSVL.

This rearrangement joins TRBV2 to TRBJ2-7; the D gene is possibly TRBD1 (7 bases). Trimming removed 5 bases from V and 5 bases from J, with 22 bases in between. From germline, CDR1 is SNHLY and CDR2 FYNNEI. The CDR3 extends over 16 amino acids. CDR3 sequence (DNA): TGTGCCAGCAGTCAACGACCCGGGGGACAGAGAAACGAGCAGTACTTC. This translates into CASSQRPGGQRNEQYF.

This clone has a single count. The V call is TRBV28, the J call TRBJ2-1; unclear D gene. V lost 5 bases and J lost 4, with 9 bases in between. CDR3 length: 13 amino acids. The germline CDR1 and CDR2 sequences are MDHEN and SYDVKM. The CDR3 sequence: CASSGDAYNEQFF. CDR3 nucleotides: TGTGCCAGCAGTGGAGACGCATACAATGAGCAGTTCTTC.

This sequence joins TRBV5-4 and TRBJ2-7, with 9 bases lining up with TRBD1. V shed 4 bases, J shed 4 bases, and the junction held 6 bases outside the gene matches. CDR3 length: 14 amino acids. From germline, CDR1 is SGHNT and CDR2 YYREEE (reference sequence). CDR3: CASSGGTGNYEQYF. The CDR3 DNA follows: TGTGCCAGCAGCGGGGGGACAGGGAATTACGAGCAGTACTTC.

The chain has TRBV28 and TRBJ2-1; the match to TRBD2 covers 8 bases. The CDR3 has 16 residues. The V segment lost 4 bases and the J segment 8 bases; nucleotides outside the gene matches: 13. CDR1 and CDR2 (germline): MDHEN, SYDVKM. The CDR3 nucleotides read TGTGCCAGCAGTTCAATCATTAGCGGGGACATCTATGAGCAGTTCTTC. It specifies CASSSIISGDIYEQFF.

The CDR3 DNA is TGTGCCAGCACGAGGGGGGTACGTGAGCCCCAGCATTTT. It translates to CASTRGVREPQHF. The rearrangement links TRBV6-1 to TRBJ1-5; maybe TRBD1 (6 bases). The germline V and J ends were trimmed by 7 bases and 8 bases, with 15 bases remaining between them. The CDR3 extends over 13 amino acids. The germline CDR1 and CDR2 sequences are MNHNS and SASEGT.

This CDR3 reads CASSYTGSRHGYTF. The CDR3 DNA follows: TGTGCCAGCAGCTATACCGGGAGCCGCCATGGCTACACCTTC. The rearrangement links TRBV5-5 to TRBJ1-2; no clear D. This CDR3 is built from 14 residues. Trimming removed 3 bases at V and 6 bases at J, with 15 bases between. Germline-derived CDR1 and CDR2 are SGHKS and YYEKEE (reference sequence).

The J gene is TRBJ2-3, the V gene TRBV6-1, with a weak D call TRBD2 (7 bases). Between the trimmed V and J ends, which lost 4 bases and 4 bases, there was a span of 15 bases. The CDR3 runs to 15 residues. In germline, CDR1 is MNHNS, CDR2 SASEGT. CDR3 residues: CASSAAGAGADTQYF. In DNA, the CDR3 is TGTGCCAGCAGTGCGGCAGGGGCGGGGGCAGATACGCAGTATTTT.

This chain uses TRBV19 with TRBJ1-5; no reliable D call. The CDR3 is 15 amino acids. Trimming took 0 bases from V and 3 from J, leaving 9 bases between them. In germline, CDR1 is LNHDA, CDR2 SQIVND (reference sequence). DNA of the CDR3: TGTGCCAGTAGTATAGAGCGCGGTCCCAATCAGCCCCAGCATTTT. Translated: CASSIERGPNQPQHF.

This chain connects TRBV30 to TRBJ1-4, with D hard to call. The germline V gene has CDR1 GTSNPN and CDR2 SVGIG (reference sequence). V was clipped by 0 bases and J by 4 bases, with 9 bases between them. This CDR3 comprises 14 residues. The CDR3 is CAWSVLSVNEKLFF. CDR3 nucleotide sequence: TGTGCCTGGAGTGTGTTATCCGTTAATGAAAAACTGTTTTTT.

The chain joins TRBV4-2 to TRBJ2-3; D gene uncertain. The V and J ends lost 1 base and 8 bases respectively, with 16 bases between them. This CDR3 comprises 15 residues. Germline CDR1 LGHNA, CDR2 YNFKEQ. The CDR3 DNA is TGTGCCAGCAGCCAAGCCTCAAACGCGGACCCTACGCAGTATTTT. Translated: CASSQASNADPTQYF.

V usage is TRBV28 and J usage is TRBJ2-7; 9 positions match TRBD2. CDR1 and CDR2 from the germline V gene are MDHEN and SYDVKM. With 2 bases clipped from V and 6 bases from J, the junction kept 5 bases outside the gene matches. This CDR3 has 14 amino acids. The CDR3 protein is CASSLGGRVPEQYF. The CDR3 bases are TGTGCCAGCAGTTTAGGCGGGAGGGTTCCCGAGCAGTACTTC.

The chain combines TRBV7-9 with TRBJ2-2; D is unclear. The germline V and J ends were trimmed by 1 base and 4 bases, with 10 bases remaining between them. The germline V gene has CDR1 SEHNR and CDR2 FQNEAQ (reference sequence). This CDR3 is built from 15 residues. Here the CDR3 reads CASSLDLSGTGELFF. CDR3 DNA: TGTGCCAGCAGCTTAGATTTATCTGGCACCGGGGAGCTGTTTTTT.

The J gene is TRBJ2-7, the V gene TRBV29-1, with D perhaps matching TRBD1 (6 bases). Trimming stripped 2 bases from V and 5 bases from J, with 10 bases between. This CDR3 has 12 amino acids. Per the germline V gene, CDR1 is SQVTM and CDR2 is ANQGSEA. In nucleotides, the CDR3 is TGCAGCGTTGAACAGCAGGGGCACGAGCAGTACTTC. Translated, it gives CSVEQQGHEQYF.

This clone appeared a single time. The CDR3 DNA sequence: TGTGCCAGCAGTCCGGGCCTCACCTACGAGCAGTACTTC. Amino acid sequence: CASSPGLTYEQYF. V is TRBV2 and J is TRBJ2-7; D remains ambiguous. V shed 5 bases and J shed 2 bases, with 10 bases lying between them. CDR1 is SNHLY and CDR2 is FYNNEI in the germline V gene. The CDR3 loop spans 13 amino acids.

This rearrangement joins TRBV6-5 to TRBJ2-3, with TRBD1 matching over 9 bases. The CDR3 covers 15 residues. Germline CDR1 is MNHEY and CDR2 is SVGAGI. The V segment lost 6 bases and the J segment 4 bases; nucleotides outside the gene matches: 8. In DNA form, the CDR3 reads TGTGCCAGCAGGACCGGGACAGGGTTTGCAGATACGCAGTATTTT. It codes for CASRTGTGFADTQYF.

The chain carries TRBV30 and TRBJ2-7; 7 nucleotides align to TRBD1. V shed 3 bases, J shed 3 bases, and the junction held 11 bases outside the gene matches. The CDR3 is made up of 15 amino acids. Germline loops: CDR1 GTSNPN, CDR2 SVGIG (reference sequence). The CDR3 DNA sequence: TGTGCCTGGAGAAAAAGGGGACAGAAAGGCTACGAGCAGTACTTC. Its protein is CAWRKRGQKGYEQYF.

This chain links TRBV13 with TRBJ2-5, with 8 nucleotides matching TRBD1. The CDR3 consists of 15 residues. The J segment lost 5 bases and the V segment lost 0 bases, leaving 5 bases of the junction unmatched. Looked up from germline, CDR1 is PRHDT and CDR2 is FYEKMQ (reference sequence). The CDR3 reads CASSLGGQGSETQYF. The CDR3 DNA is TGTGCCAGCAGCTTAGGCGGACAGGGCTCGGAGACCCAGTACTTC.

This clone has only a few counts. DNA for the CDR3: TGTGCCAGCAGCCAGGAAGCGGGAGGGCCCTACGAGCAGTACTTC. The encoded protein is CASSQEAGGPYEQYF. This chain links TRBV7-3 with TRBJ2-7; 10 positions agree with TRBD2. Per the germline V gene, CDR1 is SGHTA and CDR2 is FQGTGA. With V trimmed by 5 bases and J by 2 bases, 6 bases remained unmatched. The CDR3 totals 15 residues.